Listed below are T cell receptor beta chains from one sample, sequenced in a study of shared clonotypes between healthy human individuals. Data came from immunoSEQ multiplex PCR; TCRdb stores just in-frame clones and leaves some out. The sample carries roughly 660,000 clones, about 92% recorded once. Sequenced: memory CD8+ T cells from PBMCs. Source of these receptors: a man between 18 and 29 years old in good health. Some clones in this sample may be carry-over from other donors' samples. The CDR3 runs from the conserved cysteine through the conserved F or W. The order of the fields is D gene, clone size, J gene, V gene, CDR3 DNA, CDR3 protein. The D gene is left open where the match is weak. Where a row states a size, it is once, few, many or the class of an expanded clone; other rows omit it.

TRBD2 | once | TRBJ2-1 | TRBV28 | TGTGCCAGCAGTTTACGGCGGACTAGCGGGAGCCGTAGGGAGTTCTTC | CASSLRRTSGSRREFF
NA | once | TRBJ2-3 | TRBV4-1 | TGCGCCAGCAGCCAAGAGAGGGGGGCAGGGGGGACAGATACGCAGTATTTT | CASSQERGAGGTDTQYF
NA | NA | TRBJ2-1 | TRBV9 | TGTGCCAGCAGCGTAGCTCAGGGAAGGGGGAATGAGCAGTTCTTC | CASSVAQGRGNEQFF
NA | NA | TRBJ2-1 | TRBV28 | TGTGCCAGCAGTTTGTATGGGCTCTCCTACAATGAGCAGTTCTTC | CASSLYGLSYNEQFF
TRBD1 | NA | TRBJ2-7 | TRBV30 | TGTGCCTGGAGAGGGGGACAGGGTTTGTATCACGAGCAGTACTTC | CAWRGGQGLYHEQYF
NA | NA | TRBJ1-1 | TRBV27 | TGTGCCAGCAGTCCCCGGGCCAGAGGAATGAACACTGAAGCTTTCTTT | CASSPRARGMNTEAFF
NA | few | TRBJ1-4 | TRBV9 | TGTGCCAGCAGCGGAGGATGGGCGGGGGAAAAACTGTTTTTT | CASSGGWAGEKLFF
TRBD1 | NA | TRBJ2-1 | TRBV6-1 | TGTGCCACCACGGGACAGGCCCACAATGAGCAGTTCTTC | CATTGQAHNEQFF
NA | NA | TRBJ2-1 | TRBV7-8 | TGTGCCAGCAGCTGGGGGACAAGTAGTGAGCAGTTCTTC | CASSWGTSSEQFF
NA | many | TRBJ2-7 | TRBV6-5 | TGTGCCAGCAGTTTAGGAGCCATTTCCTACGACGAGCAGTACTTC | CASSLGAISYDEQYF
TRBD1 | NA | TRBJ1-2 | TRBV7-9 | TGTGCCAGCAGCTTAGATCTGAACCGGGACAGGGGGCTCGGCTATGGCTACACCTTC | CASSLDLNRDRGLGYGYTF
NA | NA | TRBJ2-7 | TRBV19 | TGTGCCAGTAGTATATCCGGTCCCGGGTACGAGCAGTACTTC | CASSISGPGYEQYF
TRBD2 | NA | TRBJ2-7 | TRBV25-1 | TGTGCCAGCAGCCACCCCATCTCTAGCGGGACTTCCTACGAGCAGTACTTC | CASSHPISSGTSYEQYF
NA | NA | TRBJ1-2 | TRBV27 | TGTGCCAGCAGGGCCGGCGGGCGATCCTATGGCTACACCTTC | CASRAGGRSYGYTF
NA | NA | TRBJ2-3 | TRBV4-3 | TGCGCCAGCAGCCAAGATGTCGGGAGAGATACGCAGTATTTT | CASSQDVGRDTQYF
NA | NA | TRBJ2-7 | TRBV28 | TGTGCCAGTGGGGAAGACGGCCCCTACGAGCAGTACTTC | CASGEDGPYEQYF
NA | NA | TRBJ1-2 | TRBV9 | TGTGCCAGCAGTACACCGGGGCTTAGCTCTAGGGCTAACTATGGCTACACCTTC | CASSTPGLSSRANYGYTF
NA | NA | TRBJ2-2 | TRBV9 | TGTGCCAGCAGCGTAGGGGGATCGGGCACCGGGGAGCTGTTTTTT | CASSVGGSGTGELFF
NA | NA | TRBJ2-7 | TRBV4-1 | TGCGCCAGCAGCCAAGATCGTGTTGGTGTGGCCTACGAGCAGTACTTC | CASSQDRVGVAYEQYF
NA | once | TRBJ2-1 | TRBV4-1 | TGCGCCAGCAGCCAAGAGGTAGTAGGGATCTCCTACAATGAGCAGTTCTTC | CASSQEVVGISYNEQFF
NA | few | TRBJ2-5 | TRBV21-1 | TGTGCCAGCCGAATGACAGGGAGCCAAGAGACCCAGTACTTC | CASRMTGSQETQYF
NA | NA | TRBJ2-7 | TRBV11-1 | TGTGCCAGCAGCTTCGGGGGGCACTCCTACGAGCAGTACTTC | CASSFGGHSYEQYF
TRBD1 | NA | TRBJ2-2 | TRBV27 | TGTGCCAGCAGTTTACAGGCCCCGGGACAGGGAACCGGGGAGCTGTTTTTT | CASSLQAPGQGTGELFF
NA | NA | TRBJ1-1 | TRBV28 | TGTGCCAGCAGTTTATATTCGAACACTGAAGCTTTCTTT | CASSLYSNTEAFF
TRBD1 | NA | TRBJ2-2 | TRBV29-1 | TGCAGCGTAGGACAGGGCTTACGGACGAACACCGGGGAGCTGTTTTTT | CSVGQGLRTNTGELFF
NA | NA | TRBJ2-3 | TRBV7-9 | TGTGCCAGCAGCTTATTATCCGCCAGCACAGATACGCAGTATTTT | CASSLLSASTDTQYF
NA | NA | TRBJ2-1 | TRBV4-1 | TGCGCCAGCAGCCAAGATGGGAGCCACTACAATGAGCAGTTCTTC | CASSQDGSHYNEQFF